One and the same sample provided the 3 T cell receptor beta chains below, sequenced in a study of cytotoxic CD8 clonotypes in ibrutinib-treated CLL. The data were produced by immunoSEQ multiplex PCR, yet TCRdb's version contains in-frame clones alone and is incomplete. The repertoire holds about 270,000 clones, with around 76% as singletons. The specimen comprised PBMCs, sampled at disease progression, from a patient treated with ibrutinib. The receptor source for this set is a human donor with chronic lymphocytic leukemia.

V and J are TRBV11-2 and TRBJ1-1; a possible D gene is TRBD1 (5 bases). CDR3 size: 15 residues. Trimming removed 5 bases at V and 3 bases at J, with 16 bases between. Germline CDR1 and CDR2: SGHAT and FQNNGV. This CDR3 is CASSQTRVRDTEAFF. In nucleotides, the CDR3 is TGTGCCAGCAGCCAGACCAGGGTTCGGGACACTGAAGCTTTCTTT.

This clone has only a few counts. The chain joins TRBV9 to TRBJ2-2; 10 nucleotides agree with TRBD2. V was pared by 0 bases and J by 6 bases, with 5 bases of the junction left unmatched. This CDR3 contains 16 residues. Germline lookup yields CDR1 SGDLS and CDR2 YYNGEE. The CDR3 sequence is CASSVVASGRAGELFF. The CDR3 nucleotides read TGTGCCAGCAGCGTAGTGGCTAGCGGGAGAGCCGGGGAGCTGTTTTTT.

The CDR3, as DNA: TGTGCCAGCAGCGGAGACCTAGGCCGGGACAGGGGCTACGAGCAGTACTTC. This codes for CASSGDLGRDRGYEQYF. The rearrangement joins TRBV21-1 to TRBJ2-7; TRBD1, the D gene given by the table, was not confirmed from the DNA. TRBV21-1 constitutes a pseudogene. The CDR3 sequence is 17 residues long.